There are many counts of the clone carrying this T cell receptor (beta chain). Healthy Caucasians supplied all donations. The sample belongs to a study of identical twins. V shed 5 bases, J shed 2 bases, and the junction held 8 bases outside the gene matches. The CDR3 loop spans 17 amino acids. From germline, CDR1 is SEHNR and CDR2 FQNEAQ (reference sequence). Each CDR3 protein gets one entry after TCRdb re-called the 5' RACE reads with MiXCR. The sample contains about 900,000 distinct CDR3 sequences, over 9% of which appear only once. These data were likewise used in another study, on yellow fever vaccine responses in identical twins.

The specimen sequenced was PBMCs. The J gene is TRBJ2-3, the V gene TRBV7-9, with TRBD2 identical over 12 bases. The TCR was taken from a woman aged 18 to 35 in good health. The DNA of the CDR3 is TGTGCCAGCAGCCCTAGGACTAGCGGGATCACCACAGATACGCAGTATTTT. Residues: CASSPRTSGITTDTQYF.